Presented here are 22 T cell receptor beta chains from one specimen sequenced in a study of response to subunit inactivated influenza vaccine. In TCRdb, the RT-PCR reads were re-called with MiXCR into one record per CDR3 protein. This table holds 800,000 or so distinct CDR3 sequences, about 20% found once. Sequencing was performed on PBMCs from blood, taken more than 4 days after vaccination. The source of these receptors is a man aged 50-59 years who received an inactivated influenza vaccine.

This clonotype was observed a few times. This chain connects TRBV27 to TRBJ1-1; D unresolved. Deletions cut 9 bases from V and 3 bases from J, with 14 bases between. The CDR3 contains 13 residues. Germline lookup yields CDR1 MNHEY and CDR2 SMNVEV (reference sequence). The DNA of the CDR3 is TGTGCCAGTCAAAGGACGGGTTACACTGAAGCTTTCTTT. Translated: CASQRTGYTEAFF.

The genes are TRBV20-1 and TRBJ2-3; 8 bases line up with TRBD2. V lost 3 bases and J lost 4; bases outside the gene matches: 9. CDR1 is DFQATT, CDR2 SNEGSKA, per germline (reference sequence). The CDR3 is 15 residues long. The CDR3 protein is CSAREVAGGSDTQYF. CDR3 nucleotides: TGCAGTGCTAGGGAGGTCGCGGGGGGCTCAGATACGCAGTATTTT.

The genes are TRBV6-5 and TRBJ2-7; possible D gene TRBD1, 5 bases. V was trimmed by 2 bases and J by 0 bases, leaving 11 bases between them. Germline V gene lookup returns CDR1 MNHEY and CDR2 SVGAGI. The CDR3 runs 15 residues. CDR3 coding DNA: TGTGCCAGCAGTTACAGGGGCTTGAGCTCCTACGAGCAGTACTTC. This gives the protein CASSYRGLSSYEQYF.

CDR3: CASSSLGQSQPQHF. CDR3 sequence (DNA): TGTGCCAGCAGTTCTCTAGGACAGTCTCAGCCCCAGCATTTT. The chain links TRBV28 to TRBJ1-5; the D gene is possibly TRBD1 (6 bases). The CDR3 loop spans 14 amino acids. CDR1 MDHEN and CDR2 SYDVKM come from the germline V gene. V was pared by 4 bases and J by 6 bases, with 13 bases between.

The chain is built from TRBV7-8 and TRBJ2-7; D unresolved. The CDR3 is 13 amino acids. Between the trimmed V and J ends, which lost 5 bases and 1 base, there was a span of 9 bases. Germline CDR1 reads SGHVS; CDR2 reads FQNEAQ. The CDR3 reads CASSAGPSYEQYF. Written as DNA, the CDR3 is TGTGCCAGCAGCGCCGGCCCTTCCTACGAGCAGTACTTC.

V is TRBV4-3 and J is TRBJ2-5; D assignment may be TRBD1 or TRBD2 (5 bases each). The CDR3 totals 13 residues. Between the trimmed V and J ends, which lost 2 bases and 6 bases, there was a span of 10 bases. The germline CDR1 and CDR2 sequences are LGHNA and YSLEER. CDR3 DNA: TGCGCCAGCAGCCAAAGTTGGGGGAAGACCCAGTACTTC. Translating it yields CASSQSWGKTQYF.

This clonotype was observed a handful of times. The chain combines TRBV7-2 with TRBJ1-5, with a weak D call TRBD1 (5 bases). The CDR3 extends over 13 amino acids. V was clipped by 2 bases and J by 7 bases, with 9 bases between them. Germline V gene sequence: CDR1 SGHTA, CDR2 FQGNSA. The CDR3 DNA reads TGTGCCAGCAGCTTAACCAGGGTGCAGCCCCAGCATTTT. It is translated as CASSLTRVQPQHF.

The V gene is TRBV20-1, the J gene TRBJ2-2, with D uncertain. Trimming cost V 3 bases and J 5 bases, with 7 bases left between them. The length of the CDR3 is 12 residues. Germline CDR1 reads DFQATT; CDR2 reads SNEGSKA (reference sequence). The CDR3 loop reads CSASWLTGELFF. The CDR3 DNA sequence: TGCAGTGCTAGTTGGTTAACCGGGGAGCTGTTTTTT.

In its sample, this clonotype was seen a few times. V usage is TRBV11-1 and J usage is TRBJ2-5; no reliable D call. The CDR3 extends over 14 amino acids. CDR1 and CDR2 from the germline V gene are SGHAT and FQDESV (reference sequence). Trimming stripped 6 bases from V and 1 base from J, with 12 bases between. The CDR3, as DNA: TGTGCCAGCAGGAACCAGCTGATCCAAGAGACCCAGTACTTC. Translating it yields CASRNQLIQETQYF.

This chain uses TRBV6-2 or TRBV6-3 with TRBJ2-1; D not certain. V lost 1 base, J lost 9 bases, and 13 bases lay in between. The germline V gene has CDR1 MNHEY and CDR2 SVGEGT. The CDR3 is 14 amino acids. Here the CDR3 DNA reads TGTGCCAGCAGTTACTTACGCAGTTATTTTGAGCAGTTCTTC. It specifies CASSYLRSYFEQFF.

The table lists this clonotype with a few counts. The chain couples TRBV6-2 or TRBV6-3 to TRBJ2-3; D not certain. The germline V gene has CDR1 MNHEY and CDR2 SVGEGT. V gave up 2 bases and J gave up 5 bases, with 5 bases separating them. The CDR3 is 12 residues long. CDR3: CASSYMGDTQYF. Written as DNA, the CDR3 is TGTGCCAGCAGTTACATGGGAGATACGCAGTATTTT.

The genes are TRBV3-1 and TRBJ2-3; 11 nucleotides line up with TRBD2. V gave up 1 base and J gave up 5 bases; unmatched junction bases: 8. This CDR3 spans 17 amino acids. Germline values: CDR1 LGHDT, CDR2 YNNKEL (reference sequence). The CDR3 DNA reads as TGTGCCAGCAGCCAAGGCCTAGCGGGAGGATCTGGAGATACGCAGTATTTT. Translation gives CASSQGLAGGSGDTQYF.

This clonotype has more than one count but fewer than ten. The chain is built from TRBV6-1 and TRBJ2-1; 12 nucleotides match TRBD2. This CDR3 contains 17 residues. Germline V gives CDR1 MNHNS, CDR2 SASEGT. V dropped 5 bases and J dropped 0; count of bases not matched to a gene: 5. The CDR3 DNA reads TGTGCCAGCAGTAGAGGGACTAGCGGGTTCTCCTACAATGAGCAGTTCTTC. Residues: CASSRGTSGFSYNEQFF.

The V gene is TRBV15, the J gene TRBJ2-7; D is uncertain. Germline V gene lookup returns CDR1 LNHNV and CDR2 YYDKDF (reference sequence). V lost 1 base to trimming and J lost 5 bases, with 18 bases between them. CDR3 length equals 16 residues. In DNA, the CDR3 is TGTGCCACCAGCAGAGTTTCTGGGAAAACAACTCACGAGCAGTACTTC. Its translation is CATSRVSGKTTHEQYF. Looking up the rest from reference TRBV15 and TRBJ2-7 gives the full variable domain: DAMVIQNPRYQVTQFGKPVTLSCSQTLNHNVMYWYQQKSSQAPKLLFHYYDKDFNNEADTPDNFQSRRPNTSFCFLDIRSPGLGDTAMYLCATSRVSGKTTHEQYFGPGTRLTVT.

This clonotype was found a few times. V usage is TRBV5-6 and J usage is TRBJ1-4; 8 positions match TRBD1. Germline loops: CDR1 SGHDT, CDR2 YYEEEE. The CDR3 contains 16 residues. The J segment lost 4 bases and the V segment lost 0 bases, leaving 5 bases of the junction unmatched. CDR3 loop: CASSLAGTGLNEKLFF. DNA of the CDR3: TGTGCCAGCAGCTTGGCCGGGACAGGCCTTAATGAAAAACTGTTTTTT. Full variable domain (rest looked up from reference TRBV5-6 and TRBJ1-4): DAGVTQSPTHLIKTRGQQVTLRCSPKSGHDTVSWYQQALGQGPQFIFQYYEEEERQRGNFPDRFSGHQFPNYSSELNVNALLLGDSALYLCASSLAGTGLNEKLFFGSGTQLSVL.

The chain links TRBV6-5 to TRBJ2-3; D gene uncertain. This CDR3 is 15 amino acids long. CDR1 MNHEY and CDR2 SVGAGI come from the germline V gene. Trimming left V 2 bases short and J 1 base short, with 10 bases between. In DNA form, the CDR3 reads TGTGCCAGCAGTTACGTCAGCATTCGCACAGATACGCAGTATTTT. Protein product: CASSYVSIRTDTQYF.

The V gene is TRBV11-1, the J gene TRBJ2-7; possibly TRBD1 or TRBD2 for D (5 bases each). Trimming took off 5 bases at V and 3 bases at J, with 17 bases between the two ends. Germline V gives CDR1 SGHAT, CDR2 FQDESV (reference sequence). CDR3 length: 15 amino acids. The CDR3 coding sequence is TGTGCCAGCAGCAGGGACCGGGACGGAAACTACGAGCAGTACTTC. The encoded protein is CASSRDRDGNYEQYF.

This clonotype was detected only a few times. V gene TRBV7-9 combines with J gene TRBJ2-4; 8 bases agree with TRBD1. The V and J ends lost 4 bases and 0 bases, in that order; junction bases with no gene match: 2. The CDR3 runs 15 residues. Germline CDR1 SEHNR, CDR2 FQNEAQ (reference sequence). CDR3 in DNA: TGTGCCAGCAGCTGGGACAGGAAAGCCAAAAACATTCAGTACTTC. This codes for CASSWDRKAKNIQYF.

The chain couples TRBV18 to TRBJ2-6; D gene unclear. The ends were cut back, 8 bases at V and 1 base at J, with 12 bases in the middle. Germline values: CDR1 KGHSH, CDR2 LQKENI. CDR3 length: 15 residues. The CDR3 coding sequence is TGTGCCAGCCACAACGAGGATTCTGGGGCCAACGTCCTGACTTTC. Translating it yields CASHNEDSGANVLTF.

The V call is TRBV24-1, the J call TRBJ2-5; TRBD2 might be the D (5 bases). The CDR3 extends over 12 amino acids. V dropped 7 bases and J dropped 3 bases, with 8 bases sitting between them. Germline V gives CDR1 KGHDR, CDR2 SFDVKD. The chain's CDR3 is CATSGLEETQYF. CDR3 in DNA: TGTGCCACCAGCGGACTTGAAGAGACCCAGTACTTC.

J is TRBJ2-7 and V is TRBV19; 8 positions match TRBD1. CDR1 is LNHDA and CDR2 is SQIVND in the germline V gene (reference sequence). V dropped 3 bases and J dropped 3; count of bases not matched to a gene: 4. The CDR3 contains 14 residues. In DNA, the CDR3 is TGTGCCAGTAGTATTCGCGACAGGGGCTACGAGCAGTACTTC. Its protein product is CASSIRDRGYEQYF.

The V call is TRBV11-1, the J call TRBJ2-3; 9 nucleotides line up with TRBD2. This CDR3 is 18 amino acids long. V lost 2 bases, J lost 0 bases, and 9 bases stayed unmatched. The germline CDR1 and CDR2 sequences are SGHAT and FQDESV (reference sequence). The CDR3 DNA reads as TGTGCCAGCAGCTTATCCCCTAGCGGGATGGCTAGCACAGATACGCAGTATTTT. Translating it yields CASSLSPSGMASTDTQYF.